These T cell receptor beta chains were read from a single sample in a study of T cell responses to AZD1222 COVID-19 vaccine. The protocol was immunoSEQ multiplex PCR, while the TCRdb copy is restricted to in-frame clones and leaves out a portion. The sample gives approximately 70,000 clones, roughly four fifths of which show up once; about 5.6% is in the top ten. This specimen consisted of peripheral blood, obtained on day 0 of AZD1222 vaccination. The receptors come from an adult in good health. CDR3s include the opening cysteine and the closing phenylalanine or tryptophan. Fields, in order: J gene, CDR3 length, V gene, D gene, CDR3 protein. A D gene is named only where the DNA matches it firmly.

TRBJ2-1 | 14 | TRBV12-5 | NA | CASALDTPRNEQFF
TRBJ1-4 | 12 | TRBV19 | NA | CASGAGDEKLFF
TRBJ2-7 | 14 | TRBV6-1 | NA | CASSEGQAAYEQYF
TRBJ1-5 | 14 | TRBV27 | TRBD1 | CASSPTGVNQPQHF
TRBJ1-1 | 12 | TRBV6-5 | NA | CASSIGGTEAFF
TRBJ2-1 | 17 | TRBV3-1/TRBV3-2 | TRBD2 | CASSQGNGGNSYNEQFF
TRBJ1-2 | 13 | TRBV5-4 | NA | CASSLDTAYGYTF
TRBJ2-1 | 15 | TRBV2 | TRBD2 | CASSPTSGGYNEQFF
TRBJ2-1 | 16 | TRBV7-3 | TRBD1 | CASSATTGGRYNEQFF
TRBJ2-2 | 13 | TRBV7-3 | NA | CASSPSATGELFF